The 21 T cell receptor beta chains presented below share a single source sample, sequenced in a study of cytomegalovirus exposure and HLA in healthy donors. TCRdb keeps only in-frame clones here, not all; method: immunoSEQ multiplex PCR. This table holds about 72,000 clones, around 94% found once. Sequencing was carried out using PBMCs. The receptors were gathered from a woman between 18 and 29 years old in good health and CMV-seropositive.

This chain uses TRBV7-3 with TRBJ2-3; D perhaps matches TRBD2 (7 bases). Germline V lookup: CDR1 SGHTA, CDR2 FQGTGA. The V end lost 5 bases, the J end lost 1 base, and 19 bases lay between the germline ends. CDR3 length: 17 amino acids. DNA for the CDR3: TGTGCCAGCAGCCCCGTGGGGGGCGGGAGAGGCACAGATACGCAGTATTTT. Its protein is CASSPVGGGRGTDTQYF.

The genes are TRBV27 and TRBJ2-1; D is perhaps TRBD2 (6 bases). CDR1 is MNHEY and CDR2 is SMNVEV in the germline V gene (reference sequence). This CDR3 comprises 15 residues. V dropped 6 bases and J dropped 4 bases, with 16 bases sitting between them. DNA of the CDR3: TGTGCCAGCAGGCAAGGGACTGTAATGTACAATGAGCAGTTCTTC. Its protein product is CASRQGTVMYNEQFF.

The gene calls are TRBV6-6 and TRBJ1-2; the D gene is possibly TRBD1 (5 bases). The length of the CDR3 is 15 residues. Germline V gene data show CDR1 as MNHNY and CDR2 as SVGAGI (reference sequence). Trimming removed 5 bases at V and 0 bases at J, with 13 bases between. The CDR3 protein is CASSEQQTANYGYTF. CDR3 sequence (DNA): TGTGCCAGCAGTGAGCAACAGACAGCTAACTATGGCTACACCTTC.

The CDR3 DNA is TGTGCCAGCGATGCCGAGACAGGGCCATACCTGGCGGCTGAAGCTTTCTTT. Amino acid sequence: CASDAETGPYLAAEAFF. The V call is TRBV27, the J call TRBJ1-1; 7 bases fit TRBD1. This CDR3 has 17 amino acids. The V and J ends lost 8 bases and 6 bases, in that order; junction bases with no gene match: 21. CDR1 MNHEY and CDR2 SMNVEV come from the germline V gene (reference sequence).

This chain joins TRBV11-3 and TRBJ2-2, with D perhaps matching TRBD2 (6 bases). The germline V gene has CDR1 SGHNT and CDR2 YENEEA. The CDR3 is 14 residues long. With 6 bases removed from V and 1 base from J, the gap between germline ends came to 9 bases. The chain's CDR3 is CASRVSGNTGELFF. In DNA, the CDR3 is TGTGCCAGCAGGGTTAGCGGGAACACCGGGGAGCTGTTTTTT.

The chain recombines TRBV28 with TRBJ2-7; 8 bases agree with TRBD2. CDR3 length: 15 amino acids. Germline CDR1 is MDHEN and CDR2 is SYDVKM. V dropped 2 bases and J dropped 1; count of bases not matched to a gene: 4. CDR3 residues: CASSLRGGVSYEQYF. Here the CDR3 DNA reads TGTGCCAGCAGTTTACGGGGGGGAGTATCCTACGAGCAGTACTTC.

The J gene is TRBJ2-2, the V gene TRBV11-2; TRBD2 might be the D (5 bases). This CDR3 has 15 residues. Germline loops: CDR1 SGHAT, CDR2 FQNNGV. The V and J ends lost 1 base and 4 bases respectively, with 10 bases between them. Here the CDR3 DNA reads TGTGCCAGCAGCTTAGCCGGGAAGGGCACCGGGGAGCTGTTTTTT. Translation: CASSLAGKGTGELFF.

The chain carries TRBV2 and TRBJ2-2, with TRBD1 as a possible D gene (5 bases). The CDR3 totals 13 residues. Germline assignment: CDR1 SNHLY and CDR2 FYNNEI. V was pared by 6 bases and J by 5 bases, with 10 bases between. The CDR3 DNA sequence: TGTGCCAGCAGCGACAGTTTAACCGGGGAGCTGTTTTTT. Translating gives CASSDSLTGELFF.

The gene calls are TRBV10-1 and TRBJ2-2; D unclear. The CDR3 runs to 13 residues. Germline values: CDR1 WNHNN, CDR2 SYGVQD (reference sequence). Between the trimmed V and J ends, which lost 5 bases and 1 base, there was a span of 5 bases. The CDR3 region is CASSYRNTGELFF. The CDR3 region has the DNA TGCGCCAGCAGTTACAGGAACACCGGGGAGCTGTTTTTT.

With respect to this clone: One end of the junction fails to match germline, which may point to a read error. This chain connects TRBV4-3 to TRBJ1-1, with 9 bases identical to TRBD1. The CDR3 loop spans 14 amino acids. Germline CDR1 reads LGHNA; CDR2 reads YSLEER. CDR3 residues: CASSQDSSRGTGYF. The CDR3 region has the DNA TGCGCCAGCAGCCAAGATAGTAGTCGTGGGACAGGGTATTTT.

The chain is built from TRBV7-8 and TRBJ2-7; TRBD2 agrees at 13 bases. V was clipped by 5 bases and J by 6 bases; unmatched bases: 7. The CDR3 is 15 residues long. CDR1 and CDR2 (germline): SGHVS, FQNEAQ. This CDR3 is CASSRGTSGTGEQYF. CDR3 coding DNA: TGTGCCAGCAGCCGCGGGACTAGCGGGACGGGCGAGCAGTACTTC.

The V and J genes are TRBV15 and TRBJ1-3; a possible D gene is TRBD1 (6 bases). Germline CDR1 and CDR2: LNHNV and YYDKDF (reference sequence). The ends were cut back, 7 bases at V and 2 bases at J, with 9 bases in the middle. This CDR3 region has 13 residues. The CDR3 coding sequence is TGTGCCACCACACAGGGTCCTGGAAACACCATATATTTT. Its protein product is CATTQGPGNTIYF. The complete variable domain, with remaining parts taken from reference TRBV15 and TRBJ1-3, reads DAMVIQNPRYQVTQFGKPVTLSCSQTLNHNVMYWYQQKSSQAPKLLFHYYDKDFNNEADTPDNFQSRRPNTSFCFLDIRSPGLGDTAMYLCATTQGPGNTIYFGEGSWLTVV.

The chain links TRBV13 to TRBJ2-7; 7 nucleotides align to TRBD2. Germline loops: CDR1 PRHDT, CDR2 FYEKMQ (reference sequence). V lost 5 bases to trimming and J lost 2 bases; unmatched junction nucleotides: 3. CDR3 length: 13 amino acids. The CDR3 nucleotides are TGTGCCAGCAGCCCGGGAGGACCCTACGAGCAGTACTTC. This encodes CASSPGGPYEQYF. The full variable domain, rest sourced from reference TRBV13 and TRBJ2-7, is AAGVIQSPRHLIKEKRETATLKCYPIPRHDTVYWYQQGPGQDPQFLISFYEKMQSDKGSIPDRFSAQQFSDYHSELNMSSLELGDSALYFCASSPGGPYEQYFGPGTRLTVT.

The chain carries TRBV21-1 and TRBJ2-3; the table's TRBD2 call for D was not verified on the DNA. TRBV21-1 counts as a pseudogene. The CDR3 totals 17 residues. CDR3 in DNA: TGTGCCAGCAGCAAAGGGGGGGACTGGCGGAGCACAGATACGCAGTATTTT. Translation gives CASSKGGDWRSTDTQYF.

J is TRBJ2-7 and V is TRBV10-1; TRBD1 matches 11 bases. With V trimmed by 0 bases and J by 6 bases, 4 bases remained unmatched. Germline V lookup: CDR1 WNHNN, CDR2 SYGVQD (reference sequence). The CDR3 runs 15 residues. The CDR3 DNA is TGCGCCAGCAGTGAGTCGGGACAGGGGGTTTTCGAGCAGTACTTC. It is translated as CASSESGQGVFEQYF.

This clone was observed a single time. This chain links TRBV19 with TRBJ1-4, with D perhaps TRBD1 (5 bases). The CDR3 extends over 15 amino acids. CDR1 and CDR2 (germline): LNHDA, SQIVND (reference sequence). V gave up 5 bases and J gave up 7 bases, with 17 bases separating them. Here the CDR3 reads CASSAQGGGGEKLFF. CDR3 nucleotides: TGTGCCAGTAGTGCCCAGGGTGGCGGCGGTGAAAAACTGTTTTTT.

The CDR3 nucleotides are TGTGCCAGCAGTCCAGGACAGAACACCGGGGAGCTGTTTTTT. It specifies CASSPGQNTGELFF. The V call is TRBV27, the J call TRBJ2-2; D may be TRBD1 (5 bases). The germline V gene encodes CDR1 MNHEY and CDR2 SMNVEV (reference sequence). The ends were cut back, 5 bases at V and 1 base at J, with 8 bases in the middle. The CDR3 contains 14 residues.

The chain links TRBV10-3 to TRBJ1-2; no clear D gene. Germline CDR1 ENHRY, CDR2 SYGVKD. This CDR3 is 15 amino acids long. Trimming shortened V by 3 bases and J by 10 bases, and 21 bases separated the two germline ends. The CDR3 coding sequence is TGTGCCATCAGTGATTCGGGAGAAATCCTACGGCCCTACACCTTC. Amino acid sequence: CAISDSGEILRPYTF.

The chain recombines TRBV7-8 with TRBJ2-5; D may be TRBD2 (5 bases). This CDR3 is 16 amino acids long. Per germline, CDR1 SGHVS and CDR2 FQNEAQ. V gave up 2 bases and J gave up 2 bases, with 15 bases separating them. This CDR3 reads CASSLWSNSVQETQYF. DNA of the CDR3: TGTGCCAGCAGCTTATGGTCCAATAGCGTACAAGAGACCCAGTACTTC.

The gene calls are TRBV25-1 and TRBJ2-2; maybe TRBD1 (6 bases). CDR1 is MGHDK, CDR2 SYGVNS, per germline. The CDR3 is 16 amino acids. Trimming took off 5 bases at V and 1 base at J, with 14 bases between the two ends. The CDR3 loop reads CASSIPSGQNTGELFF. In DNA, the CDR3 is TGTGCCAGCAGTATTCCCTCGGGACAGAACACCGGGGAGCTGTTTTTT.

The chain employs TRBV10-3 and TRBJ2-7; 12 nucleotides line up with TRBD1. Germline trimming cut 9 bases from V and 2 bases from J; bases unmatched to any gene: 2. The CDR3 consists of 13 residues. CDR1 and CDR2 from the germline V gene are ENHRY and SYGVKD. The CDR3 protein is CAIGTGGTYEQYF. CDR3 bases: TGTGCCATAGGGACAGGGGGCACCTACGAGCAGTACTTC.